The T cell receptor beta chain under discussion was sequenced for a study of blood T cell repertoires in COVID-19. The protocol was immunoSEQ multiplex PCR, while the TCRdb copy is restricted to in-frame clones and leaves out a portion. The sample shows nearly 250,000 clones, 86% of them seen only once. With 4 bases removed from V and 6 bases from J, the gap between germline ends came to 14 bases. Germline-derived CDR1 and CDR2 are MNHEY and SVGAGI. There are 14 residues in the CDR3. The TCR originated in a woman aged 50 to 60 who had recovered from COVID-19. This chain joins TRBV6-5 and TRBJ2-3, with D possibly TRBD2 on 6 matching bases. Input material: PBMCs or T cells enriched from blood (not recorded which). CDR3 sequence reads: CASSSVSGVDTQYF. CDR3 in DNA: TGTGCCAGCAGTTCGGTTAGCGGAGTTGATACGCAGTATTTT.